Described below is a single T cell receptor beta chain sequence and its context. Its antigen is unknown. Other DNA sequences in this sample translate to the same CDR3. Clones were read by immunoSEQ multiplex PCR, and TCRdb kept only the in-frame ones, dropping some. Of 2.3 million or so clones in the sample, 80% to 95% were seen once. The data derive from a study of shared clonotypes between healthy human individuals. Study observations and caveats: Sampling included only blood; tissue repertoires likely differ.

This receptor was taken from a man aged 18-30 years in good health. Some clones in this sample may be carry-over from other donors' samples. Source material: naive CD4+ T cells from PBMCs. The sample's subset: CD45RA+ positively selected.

The CDR3, as DNA: TGCAGTGCTAGACGACGGGACGAGCAGTACTTC. Encoded protein: CSARRRDEQYF. V is TRBV20-1 and J is TRBJ2-7, with D hard to call. The CDR3 loop spans 11 amino acids. Germline assignment: CDR1 DFQATT and CDR2 SNEGSKA (reference sequence). Trimming shortened V by 2 bases and J by 5 bases, and 7 bases separated the two germline ends.